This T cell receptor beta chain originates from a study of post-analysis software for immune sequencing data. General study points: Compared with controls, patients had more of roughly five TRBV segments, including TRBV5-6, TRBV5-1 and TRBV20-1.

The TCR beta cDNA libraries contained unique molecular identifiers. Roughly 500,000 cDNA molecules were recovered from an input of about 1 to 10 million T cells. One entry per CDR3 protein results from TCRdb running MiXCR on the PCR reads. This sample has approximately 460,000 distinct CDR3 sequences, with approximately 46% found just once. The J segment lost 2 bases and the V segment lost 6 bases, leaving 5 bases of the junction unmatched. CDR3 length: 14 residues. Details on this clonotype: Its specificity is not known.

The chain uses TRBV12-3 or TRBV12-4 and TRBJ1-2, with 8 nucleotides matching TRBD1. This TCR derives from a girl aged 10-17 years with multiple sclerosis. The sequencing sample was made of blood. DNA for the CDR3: TGTGCCAGCAGCCGGACAGGGAGGAACTATGGCTACACCTTC. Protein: CASSRTGRNYGYTF.